This entry describes one TCR beta chain. This entry comes from a study of T cell changes during pregnancy in multiple sclerosis. The assay was immunoSEQ multiplex PCR, and TCRdb's table has in-frame clones only and misses some. This table has fewer than 20,000 clones, 85% appearing once. Trimming stripped 3 bases from V and 5 bases from J, with 14 bases between. Germline-derived CDR1 and CDR2 are MDHEN and SYDVKM. The CDR3 contains 14 residues. This TCR came from a female donor with multiple sclerosis, enrolled in a pregnancy study. The sequences come from CD8+ T cells from peripheral blood mononuclear cells, collected after pregnancy. The chain carries TRBV28 and TRBJ2-7, with D uncertain. The CDR3 loop is CASSFFASGHEQYF. CDR3 DNA sequence: TGTGCCAGCAGTTTTTTCGCCTCAGGCCACGAGCAGTACTTC.